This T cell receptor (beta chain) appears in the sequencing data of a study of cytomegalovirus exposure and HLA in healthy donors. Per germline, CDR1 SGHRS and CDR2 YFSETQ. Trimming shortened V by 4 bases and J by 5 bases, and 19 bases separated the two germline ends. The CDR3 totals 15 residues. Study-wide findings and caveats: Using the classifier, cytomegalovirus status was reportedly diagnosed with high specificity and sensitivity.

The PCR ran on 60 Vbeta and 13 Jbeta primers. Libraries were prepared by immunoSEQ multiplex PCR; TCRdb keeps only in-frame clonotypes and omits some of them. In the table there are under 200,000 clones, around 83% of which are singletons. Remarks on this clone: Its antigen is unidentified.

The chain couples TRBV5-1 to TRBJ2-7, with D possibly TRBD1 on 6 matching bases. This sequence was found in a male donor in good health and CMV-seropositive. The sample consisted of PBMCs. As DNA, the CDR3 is TGCGCCAGCAGCATAACCGGGACACTCGAAAACGAGCAGTACTTC. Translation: CASSITGTLENEQYF.